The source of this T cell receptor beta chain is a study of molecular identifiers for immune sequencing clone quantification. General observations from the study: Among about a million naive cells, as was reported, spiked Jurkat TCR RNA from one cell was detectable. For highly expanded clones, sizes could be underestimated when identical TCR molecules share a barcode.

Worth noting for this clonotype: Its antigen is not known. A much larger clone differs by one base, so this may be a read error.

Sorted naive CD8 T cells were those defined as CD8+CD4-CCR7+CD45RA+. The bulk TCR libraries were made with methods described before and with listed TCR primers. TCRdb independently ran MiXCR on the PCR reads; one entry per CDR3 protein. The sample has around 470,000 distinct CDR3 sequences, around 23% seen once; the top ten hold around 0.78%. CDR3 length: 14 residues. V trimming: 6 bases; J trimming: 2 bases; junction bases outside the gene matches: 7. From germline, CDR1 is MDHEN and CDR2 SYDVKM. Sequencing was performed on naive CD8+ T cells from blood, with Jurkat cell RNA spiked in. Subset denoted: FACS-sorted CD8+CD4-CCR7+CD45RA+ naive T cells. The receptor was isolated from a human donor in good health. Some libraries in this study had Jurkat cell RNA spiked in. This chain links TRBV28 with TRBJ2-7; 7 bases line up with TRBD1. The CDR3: CASRPLGQPYEQYF. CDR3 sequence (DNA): TGTGCCAGCAGGCCTCTGGGACAGCCCTACGAGCAGTACTTC.